The clone carrying this TCR beta chain was counted a single time. The antigen remains unidentified. Researchers used the Oncomine TCR Beta short-read assay to sequence DNA from cultured CD4+ T cells. Each CDR3 protein is one row after TCRdb ran MiXCR on the PCR reads. This table holds about 13,000 distinct CDR3 sequences, about four fifths found once. The CDR3 consists of 17 residues. This specimen belongs to a study of vaccination and CD4 T cells after COVID-19. For the study at large: Investigators stimulated cells with overlapping spike peptides drawn from SARS-CoV-2, HCoV-NL63, HCoV-OC43 and HCoV-229E.

Treatment here: roughly ten-day PBMC culture with coronavirus spike peptide pools or control peptides (ViraFEST assay). Replacement of half the medium with fresh IL-2 medium took place on days 3 and 7. These CD4+ T cells came from approximately 10-day cultures by negative selection. This sequence joins TRBV21-1 and TRBJ1-1; TRBD1 reflects the table's D call only, with no check against the DNA. TRBV21-1 is reported as a pseudogene. The clonotype originates from a human donor who had recovered from COVID-19. Specimen: CD4+ T cells from blood, cultured in vitro. CDR3 loop: CASSKSQGGPMNTEAFF. CDR3 nucleotides: TGTGCCAGCAGCAAAAGTCAGGGGGGTCCCATGAACACTGAAGCTTTCTTT.